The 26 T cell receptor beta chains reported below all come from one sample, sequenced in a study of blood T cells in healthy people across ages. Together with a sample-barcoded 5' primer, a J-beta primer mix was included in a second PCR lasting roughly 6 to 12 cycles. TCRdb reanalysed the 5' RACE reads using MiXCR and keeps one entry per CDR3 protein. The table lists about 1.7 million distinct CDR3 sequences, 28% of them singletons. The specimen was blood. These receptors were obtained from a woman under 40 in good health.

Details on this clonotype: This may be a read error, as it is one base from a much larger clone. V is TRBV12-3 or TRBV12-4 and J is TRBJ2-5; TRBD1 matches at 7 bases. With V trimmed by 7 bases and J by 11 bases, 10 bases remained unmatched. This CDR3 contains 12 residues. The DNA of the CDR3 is TGTGCCAGCACTCCCACAGGGGATGAGCAGTACTTC. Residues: CASTPTGDEQYF.

This CDR3 is CSVSQINTEAFF. The CDR3 DNA follows: TGCAGCGTTTCCCAAATTAACACTGAAGCTTTCTTT. This chain uses TRBV29-1 with TRBJ1-1; D is uncertain. Germline V gives CDR1 SQVTM, CDR2 ANQGSEA. The CDR3 is made up of 12 amino acids. The V end lost 5 bases, the J end lost 2 bases, and 9 bases lay between the germline ends. The entire variable domain, with the rest obtained from reference TRBV29-1 and TRBJ1-1, is as follows: SAVISQKPSRDICQRGTSLTIQCQVDSQVTMMFWYRQQPGQSLTLIATANQGSEATYESGFVIDKFPISRPNLTFSTLTVSNMSPEDSSIYLCSVSQINTEAFFGQGTRLTVV.

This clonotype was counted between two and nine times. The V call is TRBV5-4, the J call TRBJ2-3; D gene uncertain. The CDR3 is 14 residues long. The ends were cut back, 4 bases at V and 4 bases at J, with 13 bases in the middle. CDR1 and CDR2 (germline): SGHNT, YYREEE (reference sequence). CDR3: CASSGPGEADTQYF. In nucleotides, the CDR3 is TGTGCCAGCAGCGGCCCCGGAGAGGCAGATACGCAGTATTTT.

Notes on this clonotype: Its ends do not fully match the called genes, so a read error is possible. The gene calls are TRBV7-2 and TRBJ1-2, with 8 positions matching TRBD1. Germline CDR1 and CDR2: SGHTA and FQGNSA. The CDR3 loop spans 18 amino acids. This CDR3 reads CASGLEPGQVQSNYGYTF. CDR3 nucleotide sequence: TGTGCCAGCGGCTTAGAACCGGGACAGGTCCAATCTAACTATGGCTACACCTTC.

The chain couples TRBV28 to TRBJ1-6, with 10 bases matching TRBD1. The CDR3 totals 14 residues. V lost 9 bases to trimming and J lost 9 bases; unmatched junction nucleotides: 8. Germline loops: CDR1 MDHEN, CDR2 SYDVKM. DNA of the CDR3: TGTGCCAGTGCTCCCGGGACAGGGGTTTCACCCCTCCACTTT. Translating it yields CASAPGTGVSPLHF.

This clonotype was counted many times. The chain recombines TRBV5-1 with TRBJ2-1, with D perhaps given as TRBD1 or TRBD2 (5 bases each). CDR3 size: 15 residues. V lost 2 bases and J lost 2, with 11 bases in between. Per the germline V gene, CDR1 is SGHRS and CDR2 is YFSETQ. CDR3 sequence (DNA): TGCGCCAGCAGCTTATTAGGGGAGCCCTACAATGAGCAGTTCTTC. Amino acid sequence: CASSLLGEPYNEQFF.

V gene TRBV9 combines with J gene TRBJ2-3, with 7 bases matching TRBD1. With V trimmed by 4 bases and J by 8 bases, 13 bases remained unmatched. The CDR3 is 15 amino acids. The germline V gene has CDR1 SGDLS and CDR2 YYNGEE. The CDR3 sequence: CASSSQGEPYGTQYF. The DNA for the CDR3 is TGTGCCAGCAGCTCCCAGGGGGAGCCCTACGGTACGCAGTATTTT.

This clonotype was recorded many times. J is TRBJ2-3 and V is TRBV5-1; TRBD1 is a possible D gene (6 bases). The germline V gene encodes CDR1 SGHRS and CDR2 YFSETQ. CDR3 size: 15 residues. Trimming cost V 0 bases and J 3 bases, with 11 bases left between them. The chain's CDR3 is CASSLGIGQTDTQYF. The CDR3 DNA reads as TGCGCCAGCAGCTTGGGGATTGGACAGACAGATACGCAGTATTTT.

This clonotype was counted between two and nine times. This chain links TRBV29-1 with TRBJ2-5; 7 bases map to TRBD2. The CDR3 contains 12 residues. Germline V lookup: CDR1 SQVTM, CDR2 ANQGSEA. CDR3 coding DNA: TGCGGCGCGGGACTACATCAAGAGACCCAGTACTTC. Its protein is CGAGLHQETQYF.

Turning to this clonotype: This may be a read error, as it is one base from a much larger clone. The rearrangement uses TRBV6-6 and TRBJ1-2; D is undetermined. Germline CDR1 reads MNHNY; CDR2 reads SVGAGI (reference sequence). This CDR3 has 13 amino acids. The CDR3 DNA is TGTGCCTGCAGTTACCCTAAGGACTATGGCTACACCTTC. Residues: CACSYPKDYGYTF.

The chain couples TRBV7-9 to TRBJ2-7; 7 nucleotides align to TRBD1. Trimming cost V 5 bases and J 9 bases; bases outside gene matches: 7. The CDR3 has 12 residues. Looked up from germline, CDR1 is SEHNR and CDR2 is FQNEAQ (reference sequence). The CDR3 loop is CASSGRDSGQYF. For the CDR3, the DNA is TGTGCCAGCAGCGGCCGGGACAGCGGGCAGTACTTC.

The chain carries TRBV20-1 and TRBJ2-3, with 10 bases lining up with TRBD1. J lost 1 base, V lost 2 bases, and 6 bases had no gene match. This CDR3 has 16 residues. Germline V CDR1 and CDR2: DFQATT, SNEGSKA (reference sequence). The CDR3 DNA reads TGCAGTGCTAGACGGGGACAGGGGACAGGCACAGATACGCAGTATTTT. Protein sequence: CSARRGQGTGTDTQYF.

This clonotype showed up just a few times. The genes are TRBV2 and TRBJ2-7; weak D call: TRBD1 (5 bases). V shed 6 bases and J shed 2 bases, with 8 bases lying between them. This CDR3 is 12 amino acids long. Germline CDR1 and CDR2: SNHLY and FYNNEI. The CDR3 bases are TGTGCCAGCAGCAGACAGCCCTACGAGCAGTACTTC. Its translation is CASSRQPYEQYF.

CDR3 sequence (DNA): TGCAGTGCTAGAGATCAGCAGGGGCGGGTCGAGCAGTACTTC. This translates into CSARDQQGRVEQYF. V and J are TRBV20-1 and TRBJ2-7; possible D gene TRBD1, 6 bases. The V and J ends lost 0 bases and 6 bases respectively, with 15 bases between them. The CDR3 totals 14 residues. Germline V gives CDR1 DFQATT, CDR2 SNEGSKA (reference sequence).

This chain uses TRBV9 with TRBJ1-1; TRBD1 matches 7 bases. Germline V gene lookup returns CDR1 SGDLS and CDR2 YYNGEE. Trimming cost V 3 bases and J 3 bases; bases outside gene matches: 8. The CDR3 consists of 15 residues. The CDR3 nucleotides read TGTGCCAGCAGCGCCGTCAGGGGGAAGTACACTGAAGCTTTCTTT. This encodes CASSAVRGKYTEAFF.

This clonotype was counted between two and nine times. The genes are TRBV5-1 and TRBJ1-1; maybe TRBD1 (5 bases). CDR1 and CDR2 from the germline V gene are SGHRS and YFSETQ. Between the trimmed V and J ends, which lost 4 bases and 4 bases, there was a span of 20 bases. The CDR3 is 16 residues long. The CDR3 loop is CASSPRGGRLGTEAFF. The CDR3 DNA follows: TGCGCCAGCAGCCCCCGCGGGGGGAGGCTGGGCACTGAAGCTTTCTTT.

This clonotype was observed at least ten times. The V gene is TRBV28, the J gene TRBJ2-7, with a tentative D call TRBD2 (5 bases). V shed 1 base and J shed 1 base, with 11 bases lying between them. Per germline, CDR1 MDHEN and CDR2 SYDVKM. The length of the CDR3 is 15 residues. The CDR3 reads CASSLSISGSYEQYF. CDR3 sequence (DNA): TGTGCCAGCAGTTTATCTATATCGGGATCCTACGAGCAGTACTTC.

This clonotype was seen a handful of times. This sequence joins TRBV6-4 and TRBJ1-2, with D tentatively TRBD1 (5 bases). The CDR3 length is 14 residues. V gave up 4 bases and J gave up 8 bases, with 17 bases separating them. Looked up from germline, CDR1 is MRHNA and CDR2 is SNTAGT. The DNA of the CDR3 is TGTGCCAGCAGTGTTACAGGCAACTCCGCCGGCTACACCTTC. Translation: CASSVTGNSAGYTF.

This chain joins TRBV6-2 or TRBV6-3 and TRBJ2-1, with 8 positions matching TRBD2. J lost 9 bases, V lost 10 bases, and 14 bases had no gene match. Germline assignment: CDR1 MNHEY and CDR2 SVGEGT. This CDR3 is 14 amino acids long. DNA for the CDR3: TGTGCCATATCCGGGGGGGTGTCTCCCCTTGAGCAGTTCTTC. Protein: CAISGGVSPLEQFF.

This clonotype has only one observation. This CDR3 reads CASSLAPAAGGAETQYF. The DNA of the CDR3 is TGTGCCAGCAGCTTGGCCCCGGCGGCAGGGGGCGCGGAGACCCAGTACTTC. V usage is TRBV5-5 and J usage is TRBJ2-5; TRBD1 matches at 8 bases. With V trimmed by 0 bases and J by 5 bases, 12 bases remained unmatched. The V gene's germline CDR1 is SGHKS and CDR2 YYEKEE (reference sequence). The CDR3 extends over 17 amino acids.

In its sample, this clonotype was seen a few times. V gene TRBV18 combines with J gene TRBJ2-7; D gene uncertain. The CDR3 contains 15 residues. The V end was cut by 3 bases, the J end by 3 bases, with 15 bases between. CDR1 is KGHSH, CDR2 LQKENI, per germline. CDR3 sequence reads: CASSPDRLQSYEQYF. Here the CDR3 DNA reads TGTGCCAGCTCACCTGATAGGCTGCAAAGCTACGAGCAGTACTTC.

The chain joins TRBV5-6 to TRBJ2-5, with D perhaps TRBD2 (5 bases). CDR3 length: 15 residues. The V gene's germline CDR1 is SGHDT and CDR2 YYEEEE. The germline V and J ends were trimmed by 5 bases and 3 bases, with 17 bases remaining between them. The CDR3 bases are TGTGCCAGCAGACGGACGGGAATTTACGAAGAGACCCAGTACTTC. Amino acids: CASRRTGIYEETQYF.

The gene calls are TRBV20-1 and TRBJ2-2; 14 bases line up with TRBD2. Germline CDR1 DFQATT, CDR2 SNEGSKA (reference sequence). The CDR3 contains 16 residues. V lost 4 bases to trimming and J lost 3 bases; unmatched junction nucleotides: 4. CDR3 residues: CSAKTSGGAYTGELFF. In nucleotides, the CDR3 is TGCAGTGCTAAGACTAGCGGGGGGGCCTACACCGGGGAGCTGTTTTTT.

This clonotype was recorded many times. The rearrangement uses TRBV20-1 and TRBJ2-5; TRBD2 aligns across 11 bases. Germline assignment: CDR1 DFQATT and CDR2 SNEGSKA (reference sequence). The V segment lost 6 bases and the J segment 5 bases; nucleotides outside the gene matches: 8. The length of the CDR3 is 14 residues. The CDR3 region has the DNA TGCAGTGCGCCTCTTACTAGCGGGGGCGAGACCCAGTACTTC. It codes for CSAPLTSGGETQYF.

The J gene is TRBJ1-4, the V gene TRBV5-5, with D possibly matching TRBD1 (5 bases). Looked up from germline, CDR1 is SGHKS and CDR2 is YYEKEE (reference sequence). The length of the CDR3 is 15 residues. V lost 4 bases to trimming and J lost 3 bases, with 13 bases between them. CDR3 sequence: CASSGSGSPNEKLFF. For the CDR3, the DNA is TGTGCCAGCAGCGGTTCAGGGTCGCCTAATGAAAAACTGTTTTTT.

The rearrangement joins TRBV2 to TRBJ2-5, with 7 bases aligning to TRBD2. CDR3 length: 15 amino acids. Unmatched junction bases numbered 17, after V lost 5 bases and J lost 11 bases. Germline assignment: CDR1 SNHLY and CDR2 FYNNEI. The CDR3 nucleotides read TGTGCCAGCAGTTGGTCTAGCGGAGAAAACAATGAGCAGTACTTC. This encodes CASSWSSGENNEQYF.